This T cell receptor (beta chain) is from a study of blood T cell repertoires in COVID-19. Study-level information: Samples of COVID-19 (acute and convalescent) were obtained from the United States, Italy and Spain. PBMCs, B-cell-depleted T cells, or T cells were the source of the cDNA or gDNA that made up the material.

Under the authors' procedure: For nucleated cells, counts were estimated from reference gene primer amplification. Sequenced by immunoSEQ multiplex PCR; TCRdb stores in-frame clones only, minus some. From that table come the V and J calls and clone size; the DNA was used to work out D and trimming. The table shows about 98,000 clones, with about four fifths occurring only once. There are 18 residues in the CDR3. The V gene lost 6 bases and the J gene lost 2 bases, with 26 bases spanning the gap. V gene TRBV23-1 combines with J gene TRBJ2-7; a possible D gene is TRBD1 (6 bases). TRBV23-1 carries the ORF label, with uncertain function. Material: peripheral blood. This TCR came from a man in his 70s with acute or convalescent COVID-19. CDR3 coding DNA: TGCGCCAGCAGCCAAACCCCCCGTCCGAACAGGGATCCCTACGAGCAGTACTTC. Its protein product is CASSQTPRPNRDPYEQYF.